This T cell receptor (beta chain) was captured in a study of cytomegalovirus exposure and HLA in healthy donors. Study conclusions and caveats: For cytomegalovirus status, the classifier reportedly gave diagnoses with high specificity and sensitivity.

As to this clone: No antigen is known for it.

Profiling relied on immunoSEQ multiplex PCR, and the TCRdb table lists in-frame clones only, not all of them. The sample yields approximately 190,000 clones, approximately 82% seen once. V shed 6 bases and J shed 13 bases, with 15 bases lying between them. Germline assignment: CDR1 LNHDA and CDR2 SQIVND (reference sequence). This CDR3 region has 12 residues. The origin of this receptor is a woman aged 25 to 39 in good health and CMV-seropositive. Sequences were obtained from PBMCs. The V call is TRBV19, the J call TRBJ1-4, with D perhaps TRBD1 (5 bases). CDR3 protein: CASRAGAGGLFF. The CDR3, as DNA: TGTGCCAGTAGAGCTGGGGCGGGAGGACTGTTTTTT.